The T cell receptor (beta chain) under discussion was sequenced for a study of cytomegalovirus exposure and HLA in healthy donors. A note on this clone: Its specificity is not known.

Study conclusions and caveats: Most TCR sequences proved rare, with some public TCRs found in many donors. Prior analysis indicated that the majority of TCR beta V segments exhibited productivity approximately 90% or approximately 30% of the time. Later analysis indicated greater clonal expansion among HLA-associated TCR beta chains than among equally common other chains. Reportedly, HLA-A and HLA-B alleles of most subjects were accurately predicted from TCR beta.

Primers for the PCR totalled 60 Vbeta and 13 Jbeta. Profiling relied on immunoSEQ multiplex PCR, and the TCRdb table lists in-frame clones only, not all of them. The table lists around 140,000 clones. This CDR3 comprises 13 residues. Trimming stripped 3 bases from V and 2 bases from J, with 8 bases between. CDR1 is PRHDT, CDR2 FYEKMQ, per germline (reference sequence). This chain links TRBV13 with TRBJ2-7; TRBD1 is a possible D gene (6 bases). The sequenced sample was PBMCs. The TCR comes from a man between 18 and 29 years old in good health and CMV-seronegative. DNA of the CDR3: TGTGCCAGCAGCTTTCGACAGGCCTACGAGCAGTACTTC. It specifies CASSFRQAYEQYF.